The TCR beta chain under discussion was sequenced for a study of response to subunit inactivated influenza vaccine. The germline gives CDR1 DFQATT, CDR2 SNEGSKA (reference sequence). Trimming stripped 3 bases from V and 0 bases from J, with 24 bases between. The CDR3 runs 19 residues. TCRdb passed the RT-PCR reads through MiXCR, listing each CDR3 protein once. Of approximately 530,000 distinct CDR3 sequences listed, around 7.7% are singletons. This clonotype was observed a handful of times. What it recognizes is unknown. Study observations and caveats: A suggestion made by the authors is that each seasonal influenza vaccination recruits few new T cells.

The material sequenced was PBMCs from blood, taken less than 25 months after vaccination. This chain connects TRBV20-1 to TRBJ1-5; TRBD1 might be the D (6 bases). This clonotype was sampled from a man between 50 and 69 years old who received an inactivated influenza vaccine. CDR3 protein: CSASPPGTPGGYSNQPQHF. Written as DNA, the CDR3 is TGCAGTGCTAGCCCCCCCGGGACACCGGGAGGGTATAGCAATCAGCCCCAGCATTTT.